These T cell receptor beta chains were read from a single sample in a study of T cells after yellow fever vaccination. In TCRdb, the 5' RACE reads were re-called with MiXCR into one record per CDR3 protein. The sample lists 42,000 or so distinct CDR3 sequences; about 6.8% were seen once. The specimen was CD8+ T cells not binding an NS4B(214-222) dextramer, sorted from PBMCs, collected 45 days after the yellow fever booster vaccination. These receptor sequences come from a man under 40 who received the YFV17D yellow fever vaccine. The CDR3 runs from the conserved cysteine through the conserved F or W. Fields, in order: V gene, J gene, D gene, clone size, CDR3 DNA, CDR3 protein. The D gene is left open where the match is weak. Only some rows state a clone size, as once, few, many or a class for expanded clones.

TRBV24-1	TRBJ1-2	NA	many	TGTGCCACCAGTGATGTAACAGGGAATAGGGGCTACACCTTC	CATSDVTGNRGYTF
TRBV7-2	TRBJ2-7	NA	many	TGTGCCAGCAGCTCCCCCCTCTACGAGCAGTACTTC	CASSSPLYEQYF
TRBV29-1	TRBJ1-1	NA	many	TGCAGCGTGGATCAGGGGCTGAACACTGAAGCTTTCTTT	CSVDQGLNTEAFF
TRBV9	TRBJ1-4	NA	many	TGTGCCAGCAGCGCCGACTCCGGACCCGTAGGTGAAAAACTGTTTTTT	CASSADSGPVGEKLFF
TRBV7-8	TRBJ2-5	NA	many	TGTGCCAGCAGCCGTACTTATGAGGGAGAGACCCAGTACTTC	CASSRTYEGETQYF
TRBV6-6	TRBJ2-1	NA	NA	TGTGCCAGCTCAACGAGCTCCTACAATGAGCAGTTCTTC	CASSTSSYNEQFF
TRBV7-6	TRBJ2-7	TRBD1	many	TGTGCCAGCAGCTCCTACAGGGGCAACGAGCAGTACTTC	CASSSYRGNEQYF
TRBV7-2	TRBJ1-5	NA	few	TGTGCCAGCAGCGAGGGGGTGGGGGGAAGCAATCAGCCCCAGCATTTT	CASSEGVGGSNQPQHF
TRBV7-9	TRBJ1-1	NA	many	TGTGCCAGCAGCTTAGGGTATGGTGAAGCTTTCTTT	CASSLGYGEAFF
TRBV7-9	TRBJ2-3	TRBD2	NA	TGTGCCAGCAGCCCGAGCGGACTAGGAGAGACAGATACGCAGTATTTT	CASSPSGLGETDTQYF
TRBV20-1	TRBJ2-1	NA	many	TGCAGTGCAGGTGCCAATGAGCAGTTCTTC	CSAGANEQFF
TRBV27	TRBJ2-7	NA	many	TGTGCCAGCAGTTTATATGGCGGGGCCTACGAGCAGTACTTC	CASSLYGGAYEQYF
TRBV11-1	TRBJ2-7	NA	many	TGTGCCAGCAGCTTTGATTCCCGGGAGTCACCGGGACGACGTATGGAGCAGTACTTC	CASSFDSRESPGRRMEQYF
TRBV13	TRBJ2-3	NA	many	TGTGCCAGCAGCTTAAGGGCCTCTTCTCCCTCACCTAGCACAGATACGCAGTATTTT	CASSLRASSPSPSTDTQYF
TRBV11-1	TRBJ2-1	NA	many	TGTGCCAGCAGCCAGGCAGGGGTGGCCGATTATACTGTTTACAATGAGCAGTTCTTC	CASSQAGVADYTVYNEQFF
TRBV7-3	TRBJ2-1	TRBD2	many	TGTGCCAGCAGCTCCGACGGGACTACTGGGAGGGAGCAGTTCTTC	CASSSDGTTGREQFF